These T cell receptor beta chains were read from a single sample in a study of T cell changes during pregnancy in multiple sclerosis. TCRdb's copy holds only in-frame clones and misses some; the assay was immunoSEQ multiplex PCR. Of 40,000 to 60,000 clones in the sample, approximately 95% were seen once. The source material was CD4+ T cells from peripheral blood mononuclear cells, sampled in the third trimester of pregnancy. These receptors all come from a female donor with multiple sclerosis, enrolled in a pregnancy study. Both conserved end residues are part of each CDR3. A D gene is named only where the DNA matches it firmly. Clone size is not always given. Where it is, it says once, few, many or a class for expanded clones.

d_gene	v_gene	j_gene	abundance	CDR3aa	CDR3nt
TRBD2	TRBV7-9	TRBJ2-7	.	CASSPRAGGSYEQYF	TGTGCCAGCAGCCCCCGCGCCGGGGGGTCCTACGAGCAGTACTTC
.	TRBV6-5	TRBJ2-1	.	CASSTGFYNEQFF	TGTGCCAGCAGTACAGGGTTCTACAATGAGCAGTTCTTC
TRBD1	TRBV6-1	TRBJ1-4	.	CASSELADRVAGRLFF	TGTGCCAGCAGTGAACTTGCGGACAGGGTAGCTGGAAGACTGTTTTTT
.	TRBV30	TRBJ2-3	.	CAWSRGSSTDTQYF	TGTGCCTGGAGTAGGGGTTCTAGCACAGATACGCAGTATTTT
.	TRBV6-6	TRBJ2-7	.	CASLDVRRHYEQYF	TGTGCCAGCCTTGACGTTCGGCGGCACTACGAGCAGTACTTC
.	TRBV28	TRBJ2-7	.	CASSPSAVSHEQYF	TGTGCCAGCAGTCCATCGGCGGTATCCCACGAGCAGTACTTC
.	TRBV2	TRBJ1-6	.	CASSHKTRQAYNSPLHF	TGTGCCAGCAGCCACAAAACGAGACAGGCCTATAATTCACCCCTCCACTTT
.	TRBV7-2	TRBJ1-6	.	CASSLGSLSPLHF	TGTGCCAGCAGCCTCGGGTCGCTTTCACCCCTCCACTTT
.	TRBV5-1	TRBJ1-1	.	CASSQITVATEAFF	TGCGCCAGCAGCCAAATTACAGTCGCGACTGAAGCTTTCTTT
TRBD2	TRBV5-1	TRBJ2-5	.	CASSRIAGGRETQYF	TGCGCCAGCAGCCGAATAGCGGGGGGGCGGGAGACCCAGTACTTC
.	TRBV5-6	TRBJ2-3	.	CASSLDRTQYF	TGTGCCAGCAGCTTGGATAGAACGCAGTATTTT
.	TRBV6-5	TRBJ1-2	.	CASRQDVATLYGYTF	TGTGCCAGCAGACAGGATGTTGCGACCCTCTATGGCTACACCTTC
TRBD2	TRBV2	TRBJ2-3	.	CASSGRSGSFTDTQYF	TGTGCCAGCAGTGGGAGGAGCGGGAGCTTCACAGATACGCAGTATTTT
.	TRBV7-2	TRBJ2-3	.	CASSLDLTADTDTQYF	TGTGCCAGCAGCTTAGACTTAACAGCAGACACAGATACGCAGTATTTT
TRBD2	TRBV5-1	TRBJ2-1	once	CASSLVAGVSYNEQFF	TGCGCCAGCAGCTTGGTGGCGGGGGTCTCCTACAATGAGCAGTTCTTC
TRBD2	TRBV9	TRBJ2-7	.	CASSATAGTSTEQYF	TGTGCCAGCAGCGCGACCGCCGGGACTAGTACCGAGCAGTACTTC
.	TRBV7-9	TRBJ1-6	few	CASSPPGQGSPLHF	TGTGCCAGCAGCCCTCCGGGACAAGGTTCACCCCTCCACTTT
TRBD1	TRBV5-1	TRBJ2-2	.	CASSYGTGNTGELFF	TGCGCCAGCAGCTACGGGACAGGGAACACCGGGGAGCTGTTTTTT
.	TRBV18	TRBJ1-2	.	CASSPLRTSPNYGYTF	TGTGCCAGCTCACCCTTAAGGACAAGTCCTAACTATGGCTACACCTTC
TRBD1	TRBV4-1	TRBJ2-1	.	CASSHGQGAGNEQFF	TGCGCCAGCAGCCACGGACAGGGGGCGGGTAATGAGCAGTTCTTC
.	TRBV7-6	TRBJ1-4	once	CASSLAATGGGEKLFF	TGTGCCAGCAGCTTAGCCGCGACGGGAGGCGGTGAAAAACTGTTTTTT
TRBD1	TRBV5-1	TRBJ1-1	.	CASSLQGQNTEAFF	TGCGCCAGCAGCCTACAGGGGCAGAACACTGAAGCTTTCTTT
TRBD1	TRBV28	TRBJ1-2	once	CASTDRVDYGYTF	TGTGCCAGCACCGACAGGGTAGACTATGGCTACACCTTC
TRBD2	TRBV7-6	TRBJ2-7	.	CASSLSTSGSSYEQYF	TGTGCCAGCAGCTTATCGACTAGCGGGAGCTCCTACGAGCAGTACTTC
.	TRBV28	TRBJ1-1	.	CASSSTGWGPSYFRAFF	TGTGCCAGCAGTTCCACGGGGTGGGGGCCCTCATACTTTCGGGCTTTCTTT
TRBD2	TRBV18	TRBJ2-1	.	CASSPRVGLASNEQFF	TGTGCCAGCTCACCAAGGGTTGGACTAGCCTCCAATGAGCAGTTCTTC
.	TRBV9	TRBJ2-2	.	CASSVGLRDYTGELFF	TGTGCCAGCAGCGTAGGTTTGAGGGATTACACCGGGGAGCTGTTTTTT
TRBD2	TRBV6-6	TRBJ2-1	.	CASRPSGTSGYNEQFF	TGTGCCAGCAGGCCATCCGGGACTAGCGGGTACAATGAGCAGTTCTTC
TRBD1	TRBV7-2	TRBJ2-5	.	CASSLTGVGETQYF	TGTGCCAGCAGCTTAACAGGGGTGGGGGAGACCCAGTACTTC
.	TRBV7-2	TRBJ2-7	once	CASSPGSSASEQYF	TGTGCCAGCAGCCCAGGATCCTCCGCCTCCGAGCAGTACTTC
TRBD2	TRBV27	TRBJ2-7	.	CASSESGRVLSYEQYF	TGTGCCAGCAGCGAAAGCGGGAGAGTTCTCTCCTACGAGCAGTACTTC
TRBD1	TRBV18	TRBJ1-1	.	CASSPSRDRDAFF	TGTGCCAGCTCACCAAGCAGGGACAGGGATGCTTTCTTT
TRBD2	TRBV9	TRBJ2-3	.	CASSAHPGTSGGPPGLPQYF	TGTGCCAGCAGCGCGCATCCGGGGACTAGCGGGGGCCCGCCGGGTTTACCGCAGTATTTT
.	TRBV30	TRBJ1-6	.	CAWSPLTESPLHF	TGTGCCTGGAGTCCATTGACAGAATCACCCCTCCACTTT
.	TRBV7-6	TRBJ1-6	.	CASSLIVTRGGQDYNSPLHF	TGTGCCAGCAGCTTAATCGTCACGCGGGGGGGCCAAGACTATAATTCACCCCTCCACTTT
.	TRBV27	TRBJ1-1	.	CASSQLGRGTEAFF	TGTGCCAGCAGTCAATTGGGGCGGGGGACTGAAGCTTTCTTT
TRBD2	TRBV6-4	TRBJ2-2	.	CARSSGTSGGHTGELFF	TGTGCCAGGTCATCCGGGACTAGCGGGGGACACACCGGGGAGCTGTTTTTT
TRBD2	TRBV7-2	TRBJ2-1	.	CASSLVPLADHSNEQFF	TGTGCCAGCAGCTTAGTTCCGCTAGCGGATCACAGCAATGAGCAGTTCTTC
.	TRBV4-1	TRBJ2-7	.	CASSQVVPGMRQYF	TGCGCCAGCAGCCAAGTAGTCCCGGGGATGAGACAGTACTTC
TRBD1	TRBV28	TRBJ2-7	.	CASSSTGIDEQYF	TGTGCCAGCAGTTCGACAGGGATCGACGAGCAGTACTTC
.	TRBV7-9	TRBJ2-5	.	CASSFGGVETQYF	TGTGCCAGCAGCTTCGGGGGAGTTGAGACCCAGTACTTC
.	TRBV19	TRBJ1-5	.	CASSIQIRGAQHF	TGTGCCAGTAGTATACAGATTCGGGGGGCCCAGCATTTT
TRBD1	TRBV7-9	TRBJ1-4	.	CASSPGTGNEKLFF	TGTGCCAGCAGCCCCGGGACAGGGAATGAAAAACTGTTTTTT
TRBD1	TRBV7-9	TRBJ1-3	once	CASSYTGGHGNTIYF	TGTGCCAGCAGCTATACAGGGGGACATGGAAACACCATATATTTT
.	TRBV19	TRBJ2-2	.	CASSISSRGDTGELFF	TGTGCCAGTAGTATAAGTTCCAGGGGCGACACCGGGGAGCTGTTTTTT
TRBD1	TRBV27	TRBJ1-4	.	CASSLETGREKLFF	TGTGCCAGCAGTTTAGAGACAGGGAGGGAAAAACTGTTTTTT
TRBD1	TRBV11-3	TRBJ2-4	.	CASSLGDRTKAKNIQYF	TGTGCCAGCAGCTTAGGGGACAGGACGAAGGCCAAAAACATTCAGTACTTC